The sequence of this TCR beta chain was determined in a study of blood T cell repertoires in COVID-19. Study overall: Italy, Spain and the United States were the sources of the convalescent and acute COVID-19 samples. In each case, the material was cDNA or gDNA derived from T cells, B-cell-depleted T cells, or PBMCs.

TCRdb's table, derived via immunoSEQ multiplex PCR, lists solely in-frame clones and lacks some. The table shows under 110,000 clones, with approximately 80% occurring only once. Material: peripheral blood. This TCR was recovered from a woman aged 60-75 years with acute or convalescent COVID-19.

CDR3 sequence: CASSYKGDEKLFF. The CDR3 DNA is TGTGCCAGCAGTTACAAGGGGGATGAAAAACTGTTTTTT. The gene calls are TRBV6-6 and TRBJ1-4; D possibly corresponds to TRBD1 (6 bases). CDR3 length: 13 residues. The V gene's germline CDR1 is MNHNY and CDR2 SVGAGI (reference sequence). The ends were cut back, 2 bases at V and 6 bases at J, with 7 bases in the middle.